This is a list of T cell receptor beta chains from one sample in a study of shared clonotypes between healthy human individuals. Profiled with immunoSEQ multiplex PCR; TCRdb holds only in-frame clones, not every one. This table has just over 2,000,000 clones, roughly 94% appearing once. The sequenced sample consisted of naive CD4+ T cells sorted from blood. The receptors here all came from a man younger than 35 in good health. CDR3s include the opening cysteine and the closing phenylalanine or tryptophan. D genes are given only for firm matches. Expanded clones get a size class; other rows say once, few or many, or leave the size out.

TRBJ2-7 | - | TRBV11-2 | - | CASSLTRATSYEQYF | TGTGCCAGCAGCCTAACCAGGGCTACCTCCTACGAGCAGTACTTC
TRBJ2-7 | TRBD1 | TRBV27 | few | CASSYRGSSYEQYF | TGTGCCAGCAGTTACAGGGGGAGCTCCTACGAGCAGTACTTC
TRBJ1-6 | - | TRBV5-4 | - | CASSFDLGNWDSPLHF | TGTGCCAGCAGCTTTGATCTGGGGAATTGGGATTCACCCCTCCACTTT
TRBJ2-5 | - | TRBV7-7 | once | CASSLASQQETQYF | TGTGCTAGCAGCTTAGCGTCACAACAAGAGACCCAGTACTTC
TRBJ2-5 | - | TRBV2 | - | CATAPYTETQYF | TGTGCCACGGCGCCTTACACGGAGACCCAGTACTTC
TRBJ2-7 | - | TRBV15 | - | CATSRAKGLRSYEQYF | TGTGCCACCAGCAGAGCTAAAGGACTTCGCTCCTACGAGCAGTACTTC
TRBJ2-3 | - | TRBV10-1 | - | CASSESASGTDTQYF | TGCGCCAGCAGTGAGTCGGCTTCAGGCACAGATACGCAGTATTTT
TRBJ2-7 | - | TRBV21-1 | - | CASSKIQGGESYEQYF | TGTGCCAGCAGCAAGATACAGGGAGGGGAATCCTACGAGCAGTACTTC
TRBJ1-1 | - | TRBV27 | - | CASSFPGQQRTEAFF | TGTGCCAGCAGTTTCCCCGGACAGCAGAGGACTGAAGCTTTCTTT
TRBJ1-1 | - | TRBV2 | - | CASSGQNTEAFF | TGTGCCAGCAGCGGACAGAACACTGAAGCTTTCTTT
TRBJ1-2 | TRBD1 | TRBV10-3 | - | CAIRGQDLPGSGYTF | TGTGCCATCAGAGGACAGGATTTACCCGGGTCCGGCTACACCTTC
TRBJ1-3 | - | TRBV18 | - | CASSLGLIGNTIYF | TGTGCCAGCTCACTGGGACTAATTGGGAACACCATATATTTT
TRBJ1-5 | - | TRBV5-8 | - | CASSRTVGVGNQPQHF | TGTGCCAGCAGCAGGACGGTAGGAGTCGGCAATCAGCCCCAGCATTTT
TRBJ2-3 | TRBD2 | TRBV6-1 | - | CASSPGTSGDLILYF | TGTGCCAGCAGCCCTGGGACTAGCGGGGACCTAATTTTGTATTTT
TRBJ2-2 | - | TRBV19 | - | CASSSQMNTGELFF | TGTGCCAGTAGTTCCCAGATGAACACCGGGGAGCTGTTTTTT
TRBJ1-1 | - | TRBV11-2 | - | CASSLPRDRTEAFF | TGTGCCAGCAGCTTACCCAGGGATAGGACTGAAGCTTTCTTT
TRBJ1-6 | - | TRBV4-2 | - | CASSPSAGSSYNSPLHF | TGTGCCAGCAGCCCATCTGCAGGGAGCTCCTATAATTCACCCCTCCACTTT
TRBJ2-7 | - | TRBV10-3 | - | CAIRGASSYEQYF | TGTGCCATCAGGGGTGCGAGCTCCTACGAGCAGTACTTC
TRBJ1-1 | - | TRBV7-6 | - | CASSTGTNTEAFF | TGTGCCAGCAGCACCGGGACGAACACTGAAGCTTTCTTT
TRBJ2-7 | TRBD1 | TRBV2 | - | CASENRGQPEQYF | TGTGCCAGCGAGAACAGGGGGCAGCCCGAGCAGTACTTC
TRBJ2-3 | - | TRBV5-1 | - | CASSLGSTDTQYF | TGCGCCAGCAGCCTGGGTAGCACAGATACGCAGTATTTT
TRBJ2-3 | TRBD1 | TRBV4-3 | - | CASSPGQGGTDTQYF | TGCGCCAGCAGCCCCGGACAGGGCGGAACAGATACGCAGTATTTT
TRBJ2-3 | TRBD2 | TRBV7-9 | once | CASSRGLAGVPDTQYF | TGTGCCAGCAGCCGGGGACTAGCGGGGGTCCCGGATACGCAGTATTTT
TRBJ2-7 | TRBD1 | TRBV12-5 | once | CASGNGQAGTYEQYF | TGTGCTAGTGGTAACGGACAGGCTGGGACCTACGAGCAGTACTTC
TRBJ2-7 | - | TRBV7-2 | - | CASSLDGGYPSYEQYF | TGTGCCAGCAGCTTAGATGGCGGGTATCCGTCCTACGAGCAGTACTTC
TRBJ2-5 | - | TRBV6-8 | - | CASSLWGGETQYF | TGTGCCAGCAGTTTATGGGGCGGGGAGACCCAGTACTTC
TRBJ2-5 | - | TRBV5-1 | - | CASSLAGPQYF | TGCGCCAGCAGCTTAGCAGGGCCCCAGTACTTC
TRBJ2-1 | TRBD1 | TRBV5-8 | - | CASSRTRPGGFF | TGTGCCAGCAGCCGGACTCGACCAGGGGGGTTCTTC
TRBJ2-7 | - | TRBV5-1 | - | CASSTEYEQYF | TGCGCCAGCAGCACCGAATACGAGCAGTACTTC
TRBJ2-1 | - | TRBV7-9 | once | CASSFVGSYNEQFF | TGTGCCAGCAGCTTCGTTGGCTCCTACAATGAGCAGTTCTTC
TRBJ1-1 | - | TRBV6-1 | - | CASSDLGGITEAFF | TGTGCCAGCAGTGATTTGGGGGGTATCACTGAAGCTTTCTTT
TRBJ2-7 | - | TRBV5-1 | once | CASSLAWQGSYEQYF | TGCGCCAGCAGCTTGGCCTGGCAGGGTTCCTACGAGCAGTACTTC
TRBJ2-1 | - | TRBV18 | once | CASSLREGAEQFF | TGTGCCAGCTCACTTCGTGAAGGGGCCGAACAGTTCTTC
TRBJ2-1 | TRBD2 | TRBV7-9 | - | CASSASGGAYEQFF | TGTGCCAGCAGCGCCAGCGGGGGGGCCTATGAGCAGTTCTTC
TRBJ1-5 | TRBD1 | TRBV2 | - | CASSTGTGAGQPQHF | TGTGCCAGCAGTACCGGGACAGGGGCCGGTCAGCCCCAGCATTTT
TRBJ1-4 | - | TRBV5-1 | - | CASSQFTNEKLFF | TGCGCCAGCAGCCAGTTCACTAATGAAAAACTGTTTTTT
TRBJ1-2 | TRBD1 | TRBV4-1 | - | CASSQGASDRGHGYTF | TGCGCCAGCAGCCAAGGAGCTAGCGACAGGGGGCATGGCTACACCTTC
TRBJ2-1 | - | TRBV9 | - | CASTKTAGQTYNEQFF | TGTGCCAGCACCAAAACTGCGGGACAGACCTACAATGAGCAGTTCTTC
TRBJ1-6 | TRBD1 | TRBV19 | once | CASSLRDRGDNSPLHF | TGTGCCAGTAGTCTCCGGGACAGGGGAGATAATTCACCCCTCCACTTT
TRBJ2-1 | - | TRBV5-1 | - | CASSPDRTSYNEQFF | TGCGCCAGCAGCCCGGACAGAACCTCCTACAATGAGCAGTTCTTC
TRBJ2-5 | - | TRBV7-3 | once | CASSLTGWETQYF | TGTGCCAGCAGCTTAACAGGGTGGGAGACCCAGTACTTC
TRBJ2-5 | TRBD2 | TRBV4-2 | - | CASSLGLAGGPGETQYF | TGTGCCAGCAGCCTGGGACTAGCGGGGGGTCCAGGTGAGACCCAGTACTTC
TRBJ1-1 | - | TRBV7-2 | once | CASSPGYTNTEAFF | TGTGCCAGCAGCCCCGGATATACGAACACTGAAGCTTTCTTT
TRBJ2-5 | - | TRBV6-6 | - | CASSSFLGQGETQYF | TGTGCCAGCAGCTCCTTCCTCGGACAAGGAGAGACCCAGTACTTC
TRBJ1-1 | - | TRBV6-5 | - | CASRGTGTSYEAFF | TGTGCCAGCAGGGGGACCGGGACGTCCTATGAAGCTTTCTTT
TRBJ1-4 | - | TRBV5-4 | - | CASSLSGIGEKLFF | TGTGCCAGCAGCTTGTCGGGAATCGGAGAAAAACTGTTTTTT
TRBJ1-2 | - | TRBV7-2 | few | CASSPDYGYTF | TGTGCCAGCAGCCCGGACTATGGCTACACCTTC
TRBJ2-1 | - | TRBV4-1 | - | CASSPRMDNEQFF | TGCGCCAGCAGCCCCCGAATGGACAATGAGCAGTTCTTC